A single sample is the source of the 24 T cell receptor beta chains below, sequenced in a study of shared clonotypes between healthy human individuals. Data came from immunoSEQ multiplex PCR; TCRdb stores just in-frame clones and leaves some out. The data contain more than 500,000 clones, about 96% of them singletons. Sequenced: naive CD4+ T cells sorted from blood. Noted subset: CD45RA+ positively selected. These receptors were obtained from a woman aged 25 to 45 in good health.

Only a few counts were recorded for this clone. The gene calls are TRBV18 and TRBJ2-2; no reliable D call. V lost 3 bases to trimming and J lost 3 bases, with 14 bases between them. Germline assignment: CDR1 KGHSH and CDR2 LQKENI. The CDR3 loop spans 16 amino acids. CDR3: CASSPSGSVDTGELFF. CDR3 DNA sequence: TGTGCCAGCTCACCTTCTGGTTCCGTGGACACCGGGGAGCTGTTTTTT.

The chain is built from TRBV16 and TRBJ2-3; TRBD2 aligns across 11 bases. V trimming: 0 bases; J trimming: 4 bases; junction bases outside the gene matches: 3. CDR3 length: 16 amino acids. CDR1 KGHSY and CDR2 FQNENV come from the germline V gene. The CDR3 region is CASSQSLAGGSDTQYF. CDR3 DNA: TGTGCCAGCAGCCAATCGCTAGCGGGAGGTTCAGATACGCAGTATTTT.

V gene TRBV6-4 combines with J gene TRBJ1-4; perhaps TRBD1 as D (5 bases). CDR1 and CDR2 from the germline V gene are MRHNA and SNTAGT. This CDR3 comprises 13 residues. Trimming cost V 3 bases and J 8 bases, with 10 bases left between them. The CDR3 coding sequence is TGTGCCAGCAGTGAGCAGGGAGGGGAAAAACTGTTTTTT. This gives the protein CASSEQGGEKLFF.

The genes are TRBV9 and TRBJ2-2; 8 bases fit TRBD2. Germline V gene sequence: CDR1 SGDLS, CDR2 YYNGEE. Germline trimming cut 3 bases from V and 3 bases from J; bases unmatched to any gene: 4. CDR3 size: 15 residues. CDR3 region: CASSATSAHTGELFF. The CDR3 region has the DNA TGTGCCAGCAGCGCGACTAGCGCCCACACCGGGGAGCTGTTTTTT.

The chain employs TRBV9 and TRBJ2-1; 10 bases line up with TRBD2. Germline values: CDR1 SGDLS, CDR2 YYNGEE. V shed 2 bases, J shed 6 bases, and the junction held 2 bases outside the gene matches. This CDR3 contains 14 residues. This chain's CDR3 is CASSVGLAVNEQFF. CDR3 nucleotide sequence: TGTGCCAGCAGCGTTGGACTAGCGGTCAATGAGCAGTTCTTC. Full variable domain (rest looked up from reference TRBV9 and TRBJ2-1): DSGVTQTPKHLITATGQRVTLRCSPRSGDLSVYWYQQSLDQGLQFLIQYYNGEERAKGNILERFSAQQFPDLHSELNLSSLELGDSALYFCASSVGLAVNEQFFGPGTRLTVL.

The V gene is TRBV7-5, the J gene TRBJ2-5; the D segment call TRBD2 is taken from the table without a DNA check. TRBV7-5 is a pseudogene locus. The CDR3 is 15 residues long. The CDR3 sequence: CVRSLGAGEVETQYF. CDR3 DNA: TGTGTCAGAAGCTTAGGAGCGGGCGAGGTGGAGACCCAGTACTTC.

J is TRBJ2-1 and V is TRBV7-9; weak D call: TRBD1 (6 bases). Germline lookup yields CDR1 SEHNR and CDR2 FQNEAQ (reference sequence). V lost 4 bases, J lost 1 base, and 11 bases lay in between. The length of the CDR3 is 15 residues. CDR3 in DNA: TGTGCCAGCAGCTCGGGACACCCGTCCTACAATGAGCAGTTCTTC. It translates to CASSSGHPSYNEQFF.

This clone occurred a few times. The chain employs TRBV28 and TRBJ1-2, with 9 bases matching TRBD1. Germline CDR1 MDHEN, CDR2 SYDVKM. Losses at the gene ends were 4 bases for V and 4 bases for J; bases not matched to a gene: 1. The CDR3 runs to 13 residues. The CDR3 here is CASSSTGGYGYTF. CDR3 DNA sequence: TGTGCCAGCAGTTCGACAGGGGGCTATGGCTACACCTTC.

As to this clone: The sample has other DNA sequences that encode this CDR3 too. The chain combines TRBV28 with TRBJ1-3, with TRBD1 matching over 7 bases. Trimming cost V 3 bases and J 1 base; bases outside gene matches: 3. The CDR3 has 15 amino acids. Germline V lookup: CDR1 MDHEN, CDR2 SYDVKM. CDR3 sequence reads: CASSFPGGSGNTIYF. The CDR3 DNA follows: TGTGCCAGCAGTTTTCCAGGGGGTTCTGGAAACACCATATATTTT.

The count of this clone is one. The same CDR3 also results from other DNA sequences found in this sample. The V gene is TRBV28, the J gene TRBJ1-2, with 8 bases identical to TRBD1. Per germline, CDR1 MDHEN and CDR2 SYDVKM. Trimming removed 3 bases from V and 5 bases from J; junction bases left unmatched: 2. The CDR3 consists of 13 residues. As DNA, the CDR3 is TGTGCCAGCAGTTTTGGACAGGGTTATGGCTACACCTTC. This sequence encodes CASSFGQGYGYTF.

This chain uses TRBV4-1 with TRBJ2-2; D is unclear. V shed 5 bases and J shed 0 bases, with 7 bases lying between them. CDR1 and CDR2 (germline): MGHRA, YSYEKL. The CDR3 is made up of 14 amino acids. In nucleotides, the CDR3 is TGCGCCAGCAGCTCATTTACGAACACCGGGGAGCTGTTTTTT. This gives the protein CASSSFTNTGELFF.

This sequence joins TRBV28 and TRBJ2-7; D possibly corresponds to TRBD1 (6 bases). CDR3 length: 16 residues. The V and J ends lost 5 bases and 2 bases respectively, with 19 bases between them. CDR1 and CDR2 (germline): MDHEN, SYDVKM. CDR3 in DNA: TGTGCCAGCAGTACCGGCCCCGGACAGACGGCCTACGAGCAGTACTTC. Translated, it gives CASSTGPGQTAYEQYF.

The CDR3 loop is CASSQGPRLAGGLMRTDTQYF. Written as DNA, the CDR3 is TGTGCCAGCAGTCAGGGGCCTCGACTAGCGGGAGGGCTGATGCGCACAGATACGCAGTATTTT. The gene calls are TRBV27 and TRBJ2-3, with TRBD2 matching over 14 bases. V dropped 5 bases and J dropped 1; count of bases not matched to a gene: 17. Germline V lookup: CDR1 MNHEY, CDR2 SMNVEV (reference sequence). The CDR3 is made up of 21 amino acids.

This clone was picked up one time. One junction end does not reproduce the germline sequence, and a read error may be involved. Other DNA sequences in the sample encode the same CDR3. V usage is TRBV28 and J usage is TRBJ2-7; TRBD2 is a possible D gene (5 bases). Germline lookup yields CDR1 MDHEN and CDR2 SYDVKM. CDR3 length equals 13 residues. The CDR3 bases are TGTGCCAGCAGTTTCGGACTTTCCCACGAGCAGTATTTC. Protein sequence: CASSFGLSHEQYF.

The V gene is TRBV5-1, the J gene TRBJ2-3; 9 positions match TRBD2. The CDR3 contains 16 residues. Germline values: CDR1 SGHRS, CDR2 YFSETQ. V lost 6 bases to trimming and J lost 4 bases; unmatched junction nucleotides: 12. The CDR3 DNA reads TGCGCCAGCATCCCCGGCGGCGGGAGGGTCGCAGATACGCAGTATTTT. It codes for CASIPGGGRVADTQYF.

This chain joins TRBV2 and TRBJ2-1; 11 bases align to TRBD2. The CDR3 covers 15 residues. Looked up from germline, CDR1 is SNHLY and CDR2 is FYNNEI. Trimming at V came to 6 bases and at J to 4 bases, leaving 5 bases not matched to a gene. CDR3 sequence (DNA): TGTGCCAGCAGACAACTAGCGGGAGCTTACAATGAGCAGTTCTTC. Protein sequence: CASRQLAGAYNEQFF.

The chain employs TRBV11-2 and TRBJ2-1, with TRBD2 matching over 9 bases. CDR1 is SGHAT and CDR2 is FQNNGV in the germline V gene. J gave up 12 bases and V 4 bases, and 13 bases lay outside the gene matches. CDR3 length: 15 residues. The CDR3 loop reads CASSYSGSHAGTQFF. CDR3 bases: TGTGCCAGCAGCTATAGCGGGAGTCACGCGGGGACGCAGTTCTTC.

The V and J genes are TRBV19 and TRBJ2-1, with 12 bases matching TRBD2. Germline trimming cut 7 bases from V and 8 bases from J; bases unmatched to any gene: 9. Germline V gives CDR1 LNHDA, CDR2 SQIVND (reference sequence). CDR3 length: 15 amino acids. The CDR3 coding sequence is TGTGCCAGTACCCCTAGCGGGAGGGCTGTATATGAGCAGTTCTTC. Encoded protein: CASTPSGRAVYEQFF.

This chain joins TRBV6-5 and TRBJ1-6; D ambiguous. This CDR3 contains 14 residues. Germline loops: CDR1 MNHEY, CDR2 SVGAGI. Trimming removed 7 bases at V and 6 bases at J, with 13 bases between. CDR3 residues: CASTPPGPNSPLHF. For the CDR3, the DNA is TGTGCCAGCACCCCTCCTGGACCTAATTCACCCCTCCACTTT.

This rearrangement joins TRBV19 to TRBJ2-1, with 7 nucleotides matching TRBD1. V lost 5 bases, J lost 4 bases, and 5 bases stayed unmatched. CDR3 size: 14 residues. CDR1 and CDR2 (germline): LNHDA, SQIVND (reference sequence). CDR3 sequence reads: CASSAGTDYNEQFF. The DNA for the CDR3 is TGTGCCAGTAGTGCCGGGACAGATTACAATGAGCAGTTCTTC.

The chain carries TRBV19 and TRBJ2-3; 8 nucleotides align to TRBD2. Trimming took 4 bases from V and 8 from J; bases not matched to a gene: 5. This CDR3 comprises 13 residues. Germline V gene lookup returns CDR1 LNHDA and CDR2 SQIVND (reference sequence). Here the CDR3 DNA reads TGTGCCAGTAGTACGGGGACTAGAGGTACGCAGTATTTT. Translation gives CASSTGTRGTQYF.

The chain is built from TRBV9 and TRBJ2-2, with a possible D match to TRBD2 (5 bases). Germline V gene data show CDR1 as SGDLS and CDR2 as YYNGEE. The CDR3 runs 17 residues. V was clipped by 0 bases and J by 5 bases, with 17 bases between them. The CDR3 here is CASSVEHRAEGTGELFF. CDR3 bases: TGTGCCAGCAGCGTAGAACACCGGGCCGAGGGAACCGGGGAGCTGTTTTTT.

This chain connects TRBV10-3 to TRBJ1-3; D is uncertain. The CDR3 totals 14 residues. The V end was cut by 9 bases, the J end by 1 base, with 13 bases between. The germline V gene has CDR1 ENHRY and CDR2 SYGVKD. The CDR3 nucleotides are TGTGCCATTGCCCTCGAGGGATCTGGAAACACCATATATTTT. As protein: CAIALEGSGNTIYF.

The chain links TRBV6-6 to TRBJ2-7; tentative D call: TRBD2 (5 bases). The V gene lost 5 bases and the J gene lost 4 bases, with 18 bases spanning the gap. The CDR3 extends over 15 amino acids. Germline values: CDR1 MNHNY, CDR2 SVGAGI (reference sequence). For the CDR3, the DNA is TGTGCCAGCAGTCCCGATGAGGGTGGGAAGTACGAGCAGTACTTC. This sequence encodes CASSPDEGGKYEQYF.